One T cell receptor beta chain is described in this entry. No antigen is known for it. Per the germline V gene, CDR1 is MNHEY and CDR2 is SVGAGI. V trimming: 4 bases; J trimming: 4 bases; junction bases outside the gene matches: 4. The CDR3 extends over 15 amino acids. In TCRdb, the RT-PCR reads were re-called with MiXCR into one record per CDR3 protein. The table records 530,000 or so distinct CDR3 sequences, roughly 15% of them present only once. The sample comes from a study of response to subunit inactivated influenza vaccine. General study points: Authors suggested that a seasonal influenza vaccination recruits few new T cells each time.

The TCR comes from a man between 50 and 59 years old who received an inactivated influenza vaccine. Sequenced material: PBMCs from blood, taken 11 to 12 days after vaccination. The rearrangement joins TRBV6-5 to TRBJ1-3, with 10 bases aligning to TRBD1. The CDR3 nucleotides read TGTGCCAGCAGTTCCACGGGACAGGGGGGAAACACCATATATTTT. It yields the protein CASSSTGQGGNTIYF.